This T cell receptor (beta chain) was retrieved from a study of blood T cell repertoires in COVID-19. The wider study: There were acute and convalescent COVID-19 samples, and they came from the United States, Italy and Spain. Sample material is recorded as cDNA or gDNA derived from T cells, B-cell-depleted T cells, or PBMCs.

CDR1 LNHDA and CDR2 SQIVND come from the germline V gene (reference sequence). The CDR3 contains 13 residues. Per the authors' pipeline: Scientists estimated how many nucleated cells there were by amplifying reference gene primers. Assay: immunoSEQ multiplex PCR; the TCRdb copy retains only in-frame clones and omits some. D and trimming were read from the DNA, whereas the V and J calls and clone size are those reported in that table. The sample lists about 220,000 clones; around 81% were seen once. This clone has just a few counts. The material sequenced was peripheral blood. This clonotype originated in a human donor in a cohort sampled during active COVID-19. V gene TRBV19 combines with J gene TRBJ2-1; 7 bases line up with TRBD2. The CDR3 DNA sequence: TGTGCGATTGGGGAGGGCGGGGCCAATGAGCAGTTCTTC. Protein product: CAIGEGGANEQFF.